This is a list of T cell receptor beta chains from one sample in a study of T cell changes during pregnancy in multiple sclerosis. Only in-frame clones appear in the TCRdb table, and some are missing; sequencing was by immunoSEQ multiplex PCR. Of around 50,000 clones listed, around nine tenths are singletons. The specimen sequenced was peripheral blood from another person, used as feeder cells. The receptor set was obtained from a human donor whose cells served as feeder cells for cultures in a pregnancy study. CDR3s include the opening cysteine and the closing phenylalanine or tryptophan. Each record gives: V gene, CDR3 length, clone size, D gene, J gene, CDR3 DNA, CDR3 protein. D genes are given only for firm matches. Not every row has a clone size; where given, it reads once, few, many or a size class.

v_gene: TRBV5-1; len: 15; abundance: NA; d_gene: TRBD2; j_gene: TRBJ2-3; CDR3nt: TGCGCCAGCAGCCCCGTAGCGGGAACTCGAGATACGCAGTATTTT; CDR3aa: CASSPVAGTRDTQYF
v_gene: TRBV29-1; len: 13; abundance: NA; d_gene: NA; j_gene: TRBJ1-1; CDR3nt: TGCAGCGTTTCTCCCGGGATTCGCACTGAAGCTTTCTTT; CDR3aa: CSVSPGIRTEAFF
v_gene: TRBV19; len: 16; abundance: NA; d_gene: NA; j_gene: TRBJ1-2; CDR3nt: TGTGCCAGTAGTGGATCTGCTACGGAGGACAACTATGGCTACACCTTC; CDR3aa: CASSGSATEDNYGYTF
v_gene: TRBV18; len: 16; abundance: NA; d_gene: TRBD2; j_gene: TRBJ2-7; CDR3nt: TGTGCCAGCTCACCGGCTAGCGGCCCGCACCTCTACGAGCAGTACTTC; CDR3aa: CASSPASGPHLYEQYF
v_gene: TRBV9; len: 19; abundance: NA; d_gene: NA; j_gene: TRBJ1-3; CDR3nt: TGTGCCAGCAGCCCCCCCGGGGGTGCAGGCCCCGACTCTGGAAACACCATATATTTT; CDR3aa: CASSPPGGAGPDSGNTIYF
v_gene: TRBV14; len: 15; abundance: once; d_gene: NA; j_gene: TRBJ1-1; CDR3nt: TGTGCCAGCAGCCAGGCCGGGACGGTGAACACTGAAGCTTTCTTT; CDR3aa: CASSQAGTVNTEAFF
v_gene: TRBV4-1; len: 19; abundance: few; d_gene: TRBD2; j_gene: TRBJ2-5; CDR3nt: TGCGCCAGCAGCCAAGCCAAGGCGGGGGTAGGACTAGCACAAGAGACCCAGTACTTC; CDR3aa: CASSQAKAGVGLAQETQYF
v_gene: TRBV2; len: 11; abundance: NA; d_gene: NA; j_gene: TRBJ2-1; CDR3nt: TGTGCCAGCAGGCCAGAGGGTGAGCAGTTCTTC; CDR3aa: CASRPEGEQFF
v_gene: TRBV19; len: 14; abundance: NA; d_gene: NA; j_gene: TRBJ2-1; CDR3nt: TGTGCCAGTAGTATTGGATCCAACCCCCATGAGCAGTTCTTC; CDR3aa: CASSIGSNPHEQFF
v_gene: TRBV6-5; len: 14; abundance: NA; d_gene: TRBD1; j_gene: TRBJ2-4; CDR3nt: TGTGCCAGCAGGGACAGGGGGTCCAAAAACATTCAGTACTTC; CDR3aa: CASRDRGSKNIQYF
v_gene: TRBV14; len: 14; abundance: NA; d_gene: NA; j_gene: TRBJ1-6; CDR3nt: TGTGCCAGCAGCCGGAATTTGCTGAATTCACCCCTCCACTTT; CDR3aa: CASSRNLLNSPLHF
v_gene: TRBV2; len: 16; abundance: NA; d_gene: NA; j_gene: TRBJ2-2; CDR3nt: TGTGCCAGCACGAGGGTGGGTGGGCATCTCACCGGGGGGCTGTTTTTT; CDR3aa: CASTRVGGHLTGGLFF
v_gene: TRBV19; len: 15; abundance: once; d_gene: TRBD1; j_gene: TRBJ2-7; CDR3nt: TGTGCCAGTAGTTGGGGACAGGGGGTATCCTACGAGCAGTACTTC; CDR3aa: CASSWGQGVSYEQYF
v_gene: TRBV2; len: 14; abundance: NA; d_gene: TRBD1; j_gene: TRBJ1-1; CDR3nt: TGTGCCAGCAATGGACAGGGGAGGGGAACTGAAGCTTTCTTT; CDR3aa: CASNGQGRGTEAFF
v_gene: TRBV5-6; len: 15; abundance: NA; d_gene: TRBD2; j_gene: TRBJ2-1; CDR3nt: TGTGCCAGCAGCTCAGGGACTAGCGGGAGCCATGAGCAGTTCTTC; CDR3aa: CASSSGTSGSHEQFF
v_gene: TRBV15; len: 14; abundance: NA; d_gene: NA; j_gene: TRBJ1-1; CDR3nt: TGTGCCACCAGCATCATGGGAGTAAACACTGAAGCTTTCTTT; CDR3aa: CATSIMGVNTEAFF
v_gene: TRBV19; len: 12; abundance: NA; d_gene: NA; j_gene: TRBJ2-7; CDR3nt: TGTGCCAGTACTCCCGGGGCTGGCGAGCAGTACTTC; CDR3aa: CASTPGAGEQYF
v_gene: TRBV18; len: 14; abundance: NA; d_gene: NA; j_gene: TRBJ1-1; CDR3nt: TGTGCCAGCTCACCCGTCCGAGCGAACACTGAAGCTTTCTTT; CDR3aa: CASSPVRANTEAFF
v_gene: TRBV6-5; len: 12; abundance: NA; d_gene: NA; j_gene: TRBJ1-2; CDR3nt: TGTGCCAGCAGTTACCTTGGATCGGGCTACACCTTC; CDR3aa: CASSYLGSGYTF
v_gene: TRBV6-4; len: 15; abundance: NA; d_gene: TRBD2; j_gene: TRBJ2-1; CDR3nt: TGTGCCAGCAGTGACTCGACTAGCGGGGGGTATGAGCAGTTCTTC; CDR3aa: CASSDSTSGGYEQFF